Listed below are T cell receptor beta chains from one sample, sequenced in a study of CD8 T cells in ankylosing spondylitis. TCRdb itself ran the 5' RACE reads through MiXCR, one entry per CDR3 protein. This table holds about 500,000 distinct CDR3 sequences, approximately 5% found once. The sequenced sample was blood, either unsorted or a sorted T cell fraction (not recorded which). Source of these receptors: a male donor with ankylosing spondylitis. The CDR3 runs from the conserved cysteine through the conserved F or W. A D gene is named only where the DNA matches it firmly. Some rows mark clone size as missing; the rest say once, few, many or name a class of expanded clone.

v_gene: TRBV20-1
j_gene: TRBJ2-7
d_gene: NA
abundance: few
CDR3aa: CSAPGRSLEGEQYF
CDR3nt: TGCAGTGCCCCGGGACGCTCGTTGGAGGGCGAGCAGTACTTC

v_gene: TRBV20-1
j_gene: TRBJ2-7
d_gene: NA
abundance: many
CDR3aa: CSARWEVDEQYF
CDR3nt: TGCAGTGCTAGATGGGAGGTCGACGAGCAGTACTTC

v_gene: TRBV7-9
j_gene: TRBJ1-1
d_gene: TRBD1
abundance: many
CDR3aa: CASSSGRTGMNTEAFF
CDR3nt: TGTGCCAGCAGCTCGGGCAGGACAGGAATGAACACTGAAGCTTTCTTT

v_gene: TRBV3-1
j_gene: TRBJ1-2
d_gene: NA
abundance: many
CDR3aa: CASSQRTPDSAGYTF
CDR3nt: TGTGCCAGCAGCCAAAGAACACCGGATTCTGCCGGCTACACCTTC

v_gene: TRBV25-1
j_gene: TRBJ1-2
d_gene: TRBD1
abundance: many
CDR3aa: CASTKTGRYGYTF
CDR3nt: TGTGCCAGCACCAAGACAGGGCGCTATGGCTACACCTTC

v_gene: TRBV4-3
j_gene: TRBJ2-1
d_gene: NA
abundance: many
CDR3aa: CASSQEPSPHEQFF
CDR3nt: TGCGCCAGCAGCCAAGAACCTAGTCCCCATGAGCAGTTCTTC

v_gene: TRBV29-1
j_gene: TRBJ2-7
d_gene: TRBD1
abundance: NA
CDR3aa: CSVAPGQPTYEQYF
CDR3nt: TGCAGCGTCGCGCCGGGACAGCCAACCTACGAGCAGTACTTC

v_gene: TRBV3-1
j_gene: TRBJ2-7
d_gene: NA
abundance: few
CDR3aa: CASSQGVSQYF
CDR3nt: TGTGCCAGCAGCCAAGGGGTTTCGCAGTACTTC

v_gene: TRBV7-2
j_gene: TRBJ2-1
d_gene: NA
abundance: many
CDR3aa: CASSLDSRHPFF
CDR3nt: TGTGCCAGCAGCTTAGATTCGAGACACCCGTTCTTC

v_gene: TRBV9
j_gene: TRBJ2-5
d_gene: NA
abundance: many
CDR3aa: CASSVGSGEGGETQYF
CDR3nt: TGTGCCAGCAGCGTAGGGTCCGGTGAAGGGGGAGAGACCCAGTACTTC

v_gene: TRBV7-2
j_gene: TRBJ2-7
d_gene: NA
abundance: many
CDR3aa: CASSLRSGPWEQYF
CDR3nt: TGTGCCAGCAGCTTAAGGTCCGGGCCCTGGGAGCAGTACTTC

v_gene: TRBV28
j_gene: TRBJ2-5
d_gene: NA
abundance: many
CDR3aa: CASSLGGRGTQYF
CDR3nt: TGTGCCAGCAGTTTAGGGGGGCGGGGGACCCAGTACTTC

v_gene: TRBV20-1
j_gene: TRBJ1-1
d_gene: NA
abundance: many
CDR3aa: CSASGGTRNTEAFF
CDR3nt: TGCAGTGCTAGTGGGGGGACCCGGAACACTGAAGCTTTCTTT

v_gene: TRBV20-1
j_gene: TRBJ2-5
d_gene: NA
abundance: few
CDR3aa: CSARVGSGTGWETQYF
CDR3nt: TGCAGTGCTAGAGTAGGAAGCGGGACAGGTTGGGAGACCCAGTACTTC

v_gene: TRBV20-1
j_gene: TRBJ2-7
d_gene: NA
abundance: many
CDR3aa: CSASSQYPPYEQYF
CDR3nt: TGCAGTGCTAGTAGTCAGTACCCACCTTACGAGCAGTACTTC

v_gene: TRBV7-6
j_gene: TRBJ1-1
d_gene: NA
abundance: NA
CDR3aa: CASSGNHGVDTEAFF
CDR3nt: TGTGCCAGCAGCGGGAACCACGGCGTGGACACTGAAGCTTTCTTT

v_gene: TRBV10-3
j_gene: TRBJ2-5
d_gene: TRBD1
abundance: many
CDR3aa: CAISDGMRGGVETQYF
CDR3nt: TGTGCCATCAGTGACGGGATGCGAGGGGGCGTGGAGACCCAGTACTTC

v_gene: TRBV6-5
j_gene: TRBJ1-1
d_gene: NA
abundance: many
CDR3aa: CASSYSNRELNTEAFF
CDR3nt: TGTGCCAGCAGTTACTCGAATCGGGAGCTGAACACTGAAGCTTTCTTT

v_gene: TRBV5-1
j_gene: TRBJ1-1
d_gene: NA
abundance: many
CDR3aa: CAGGATPNTEAFF
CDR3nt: TGCGCCGGAGGGGCAACACCAAACACTGAAGCTTTCTTT

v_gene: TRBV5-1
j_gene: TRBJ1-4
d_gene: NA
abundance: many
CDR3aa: CASSLEDEKLFF
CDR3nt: TGCGCCAGCAGCTTAGAGGACGAAAAACTGTTTTTT

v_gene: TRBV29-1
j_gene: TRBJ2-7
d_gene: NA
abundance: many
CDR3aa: CSVELDFNSYEQYF
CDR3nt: TGCAGCGTCGAGTTAGACTTCAACAGCTACGAGCAGTACTTC

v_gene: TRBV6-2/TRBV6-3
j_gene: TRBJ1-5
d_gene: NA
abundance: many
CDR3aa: CASSPPGPRPQHF
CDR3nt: TGTGCCAGCAGCCCCCCGGGCCCTCGGCCCCAGCATTTT

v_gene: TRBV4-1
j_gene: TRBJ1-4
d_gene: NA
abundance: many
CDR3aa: CASSQEERFNEKLFF
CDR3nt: TGCGCCAGCAGCCAAGAGGAACGATTTAATGAAAAACTGTTTTTT

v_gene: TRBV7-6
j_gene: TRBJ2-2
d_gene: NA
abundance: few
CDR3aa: CASSLRATNTGELFF
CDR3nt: TGTGCCAGCAGCTTAAGAGCCACGAACACCGGGGAGCTGTTTTTT

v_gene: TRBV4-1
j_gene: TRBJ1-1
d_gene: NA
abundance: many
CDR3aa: CASSQGALRVGGNTEAFF
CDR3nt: TGCGCCAGCAGCCAAGGGGCCCTTAGGGTGGGGGGAAACACTGAAGCTTTCTTT

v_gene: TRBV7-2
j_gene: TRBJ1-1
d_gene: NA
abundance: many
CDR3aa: CASSLLPANTEAFF
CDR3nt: TGTGCCAGCAGCTTACTGCCGGCGAACACTGAAGCTTTCTTT

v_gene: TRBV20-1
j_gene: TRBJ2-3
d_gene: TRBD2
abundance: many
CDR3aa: CSVSVGRGTDTQYF
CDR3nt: TGCAGCGTCTCGGTGGGGAGGGGTACAGATACGCAGTATTTT

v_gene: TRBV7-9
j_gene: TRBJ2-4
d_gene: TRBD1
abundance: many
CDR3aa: CASSLVQGAPIQYF
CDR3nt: TGTGCCAGCAGCCTTGTGCAGGGGGCCCCAATTCAGTACTTC

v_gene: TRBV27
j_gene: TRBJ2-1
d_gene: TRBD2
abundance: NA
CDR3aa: CASSPGGSGRLEQFF
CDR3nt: TGTGCCAGCAGTCCCGGGGGTAGCGGGCGATTAGAGCAGTTCTTC

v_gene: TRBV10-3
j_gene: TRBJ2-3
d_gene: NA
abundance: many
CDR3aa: CAISQPGTDTQYF
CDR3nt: TGTGCCATCAGCCAACCGGGGACAGATACGCAGTATTTT

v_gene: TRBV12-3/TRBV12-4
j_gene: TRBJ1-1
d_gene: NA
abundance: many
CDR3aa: CASSYLGGVAEAFF
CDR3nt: TGTGCCAGCAGCTATCTCGGCGGGGTTGCTGAAGCTTTCTTT

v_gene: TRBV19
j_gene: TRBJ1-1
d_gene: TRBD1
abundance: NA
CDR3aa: CARRERGEQGGTEAFF
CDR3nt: TGTGCCAGAAGAGAGAGGGGCGAACAGGGGGGCACTGAAGCTTTCTTT

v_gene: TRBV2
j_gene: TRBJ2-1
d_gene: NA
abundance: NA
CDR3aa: CASSTTEAREAWQFF
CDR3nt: TGTGCCAGCAGCACGACAGAGGCCAGGGAGGCCTGGCAGTTCTTC

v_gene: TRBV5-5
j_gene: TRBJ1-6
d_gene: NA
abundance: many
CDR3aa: CASSFVTQGRDPNSPLHF
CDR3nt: TGTGCCAGCAGCTTCGTGACACAGGGTCGGGACCCTAATTCACCCCTCCACTTT

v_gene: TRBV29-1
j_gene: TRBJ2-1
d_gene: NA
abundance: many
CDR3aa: CSHRGGLYNEQFF
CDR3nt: TGCAGCCACCGCGGGGGCCTTTACAATGAGCAGTTCTTC

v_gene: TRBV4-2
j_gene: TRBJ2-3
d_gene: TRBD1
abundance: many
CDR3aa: CASSPSTGTDSTDTQYF
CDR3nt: TGTGCCAGCAGCCCAAGTACCGGGACAGACAGCACAGATACGCAGTATTTT

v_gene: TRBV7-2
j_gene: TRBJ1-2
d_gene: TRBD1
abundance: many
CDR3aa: CASSTGTGVYGYTF
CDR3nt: TGTGCCAGCAGCACCGGGACAGGCGTCTATGGCTACACCTTC

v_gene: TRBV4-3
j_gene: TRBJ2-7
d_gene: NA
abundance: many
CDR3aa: CASSQGVSHYEQYF
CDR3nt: TGCGCCAGCAGCCAAGGAGTTAGCCACTACGAGCAGTACTTC